This T cell receptor (beta chain) was obtained from a study of Graves' ophthalmopathy and Graves' hyperthyroidism. About the study: Peripheral blood samples were taken at initial diagnosis, before any treatment.

The germline V and J ends were trimmed by 1 base and 0 bases, with 10 bases remaining between them. The CDR3 runs to 16 residues. The authors amplified TCR beta CDR3 regions, and they did so from RNA transcripts for repertoire sequencing. HTBI primers were used in a first-round RT-PCR, which preceded a second-round multiplex PCR. MiXCR, applied by TCRdb to the multiplex PCR reads, yields one record per CDR3 protein. The sample records 740,000 or so distinct CDR3 sequences, roughly 41% being singletons. Pregnancy or lactation, uncontrolled infections and other autoimmune diseases were grounds for excluding patients.

V and J are TRBV12-3 or TRBV12-4 and TRBJ1-3; no definite D call. The sequenced sample was peripheral blood. This clonotype was sampled from an adult man with Graves' ophthalmopathy. CDR3: CASSLDSGHSGNTIYF. CDR3 in DNA: TGTGCCAGCAGTTTAGATTCGGGCCACTCTGGAAACACCATATATTTT.